A selection of T cell receptor beta chains follows, all from one sample in a study of CD8 T cells in ankylosing spondylitis. TCRdb ran MiXCR on the 5' RACE reads and lists one entry per CDR3 protein. Of roughly 180,000 distinct CDR3 sequences listed, 9.5% to 15% are singletons. The source material was blood, either unsorted or a sorted T cell fraction (not recorded which). The receptors here all came from a male donor with ankylosing spondylitis or in good health (not recorded which). The CDR3 runs from the conserved cysteine through the conserved F or W. A D gene is named only where the DNA matches it firmly. Only some rows state a clone size, as once, few, many or a class for expanded clones.

many	TRBJ2-5	TRBV10-2	TRBD2	TGCGCCAGCAGGACCGGGACTAGCGGTCAAGAGACCCAGTACTTC	CASRTGTSGQETQYF
few	TRBJ2-5	TRBV5-6	.	TGTGCCAGCAGCTTGGCAGTGTACTACGGCCAAGAGACCCAGTACTTC	CASSLAVYYGQETQYF
few	TRBJ2-7	TRBV7-6	TRBD2	TGTGCCAGCAGCCCCGAACGGGGGGTTACCAGCACTCCGTACTTC	CASSPERGVTSTPYF
many	TRBJ2-3	TRBV5-1	TRBD2	TGCGCCAGCAGCCACGGACTAGCGGGATTCACAGATACGCAGTATTTT	CASSHGLAGFTDTQYF
many	TRBJ2-7	TRBV27	.	TGTGCCAGCAGTTCGGTGGGCTACCACGAGCAGTACTTC	CASSSVGYHEQYF
.	TRBJ1-1	TRBV29-1	.	TGCAGCGTTGAGGGGGACAAAGCTTTCTTT	CSVEGDKAFF
.	TRBJ1-5	TRBV6-5	.	TGTGCCAGCAGCTTACAGGGCTCGGGCAATCAGCCCCAGCATTTT	CASSLQGSGNQPQHF
many	TRBJ2-3	TRBV5-8	TRBD1	TGTGCCAGCGCGAAGGGGGCTATCAACACAGATACGCAGTATTTT	CASAKGAINTDTQYF
.	TRBJ2-5	TRBV11-2	.	TGTGCCAGCAGCTCCATGGCGGGACCCGAAGAGACCCAGTACTTC	CASSSMAGPEETQYF
few	TRBJ2-5	TRBV7-9	TRBD2	TGTGCCAGCAGCTTCCCGACTAGCGGGGGCCCAAAAGAGACCCAGTACTTC	CASSFPTSGGPKETQYF
.	TRBJ1-5	TRBV20-1	TRBD1	TGCAGTGCTAGTAACCCCGGGACAGGGAGTCAGCCCCAGCATTTT	CSASNPGTGSQPQHF
.	TRBJ1-1	TRBV6-1	.	TGTGCCAGCACCGAGACTGAAGCTTTCTTT	CASTETEAFF
.	TRBJ2-3	TRBV5-1	TRBD2	TGCGCCAGCAGCTTGGGACTAGCGGGGGTACCGGATACGCAGTATTTT	CASSLGLAGVPDTQYF
.	TRBJ2-1	TRBV6-5	TRBD2	TGTGCCAGCAGTTACTCGATTTTCCCCCTAGCGGGGGAGCAGTTCTTC	CASSYSIFPLAGEQFF
many	TRBJ1-1	TRBV5-1	TRBD1	TGCGCCAGCAGCTTGGGACAGGGTGTAACTGAAGCTTTCTTT	CASSLGQGVTEAFF
.	TRBJ2-3	TRBV29-1	TRBD2	TGCAGCGTTGAAGGGATGGGGGGGAAGCCCACAGATACGCAGTATTTT	CSVEGMGGKPTDTQYF
few	TRBJ1-2	TRBV12-5	.	TGTGCTAGTGGTTTGGTCTTGAGACGGACCTTCTATGGCTACACCTTC	CASGLVLRRTFYGYTF
few	TRBJ2-7	TRBV14	TRBD1	TGTGCCAGCAGCCAAGAGGGACAGCCATACGAGCAGTACTTC	CASSQEGQPYEQYF
few	TRBJ2-2	TRBV7-9	TRBD2	TGTGCCAGCAGCTCCCTAGCGGGGGGCACCGGGGAGCTGTTTTTT	CASSSLAGGTGELFF
few	TRBJ1-2	TRBV10-3	.	TGTGCCATCAGTGATGGGTCGCAAACTAACTATGGCTACACCTTC	CAISDGSQTNYGYTF
few	TRBJ1-2	TRBV7-6	TRBD1	TGTGCCAGCAGTCCCTCGGGACAGGGGGCTCTGAGCTATGGCTACACCTTC	CASSPSGQGALSYGYTF
few	TRBJ2-5	TRBV27	TRBD1	TGTGCCAGCATGGAGGGACAGGGGGCTTATGAGACCCAGTACTTC	CASMEGQGAYETQYF
few	TRBJ1-2	TRBV7-8	.	TGTGCCAGCAGCCCCGGGGCCGAGATCTATGGCTACACCTTC	CASSPGAEIYGYTF
.	TRBJ2-6	TRBV7-6	.	TGTGCCAGCAGCTTAGCGTTTACAGCTGGGGCCAACGTCCTGACTTTC	CASSLAFTAGANVLTF